The clone carrying this T cell receptor (beta chain) was observed a few times. Antigen specificity is unknown. Primers: 60 Vbeta forward and 13 Jbeta reverse. Measured with immunoSEQ multiplex PCR; TCRdb has only the in-frame clones, and not every one. The data hold approximately 130,000 clones, with roughly 77% observed a single time. This specimen belongs to a study of cytomegalovirus exposure and HLA in healthy donors. General study findings and limits: At a 0.05 false discovery rate, a later analysis found 18,000 or so TCR beta sequences to be associated with HLA alleles.

The germline V gene encodes CDR1 MNHNY and CDR2 SVGAGI (reference sequence). The germline V and J ends were trimmed by 3 bases and 5 bases, with 16 bases remaining between them. The CDR3 is 15 amino acids. The TCR was taken from a man aged 35 to 55 in good health and CMV-seronegative. This chain connects TRBV6-6 to TRBJ1-2; TRBD1 is a possible D gene (5 bases). The sample consisted of PBMCs. For the CDR3, the DNA is TGTGCCAGCAGTTATTATCGGGAGACAGCTTATGGCTACACCTTC. Translation: CASSYYRETAYGYTF.